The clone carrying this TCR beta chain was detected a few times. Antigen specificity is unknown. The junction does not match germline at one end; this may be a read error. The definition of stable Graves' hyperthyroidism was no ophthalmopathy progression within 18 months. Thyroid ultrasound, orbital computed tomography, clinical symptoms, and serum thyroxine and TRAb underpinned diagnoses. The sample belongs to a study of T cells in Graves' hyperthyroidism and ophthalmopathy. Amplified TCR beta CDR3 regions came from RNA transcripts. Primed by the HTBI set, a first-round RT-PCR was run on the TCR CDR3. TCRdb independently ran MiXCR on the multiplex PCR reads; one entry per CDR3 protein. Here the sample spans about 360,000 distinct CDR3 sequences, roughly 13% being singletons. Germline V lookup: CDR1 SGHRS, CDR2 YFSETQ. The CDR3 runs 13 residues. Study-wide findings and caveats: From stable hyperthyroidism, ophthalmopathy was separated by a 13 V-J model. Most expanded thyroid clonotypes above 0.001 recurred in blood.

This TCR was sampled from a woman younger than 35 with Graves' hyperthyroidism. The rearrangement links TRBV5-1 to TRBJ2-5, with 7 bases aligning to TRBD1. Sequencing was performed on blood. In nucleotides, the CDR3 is TGTGCCAGCGCCGGACAGGAACAAGAGACCCAGTACTTC. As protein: CASAGQEQETQYF.